This TCR beta chain derives from a study of cytomegalovirus exposure and HLA in healthy donors. CDR1 and CDR2 from the germline V gene are SGHAT and FQDESV (reference sequence). V was shortened by 3 bases and J by 5 bases, with 8 bases between the two germline ends. The CDR3 loop spans 13 amino acids. Whole-study findings and limits: For most subjects, TCR beta sequences were reported to predict HLA-A and HLA-B alleles with accuracy. Reportedly, a later analysis found an Asian-associated ancestry cluster had fewer N-insertions than the roughly 630-donor mean. Across donors, presence/absence analyses took sequencing depth to be roughly uniform.

Primers: 60 Vbeta forward and 13 Jbeta reverse. Measured with immunoSEQ multiplex PCR; TCRdb has only the in-frame clones, and not every one. The table shows 250,000 to 350,000 clones, with 80% occurring only once. With respect to this clone: Its specificity is not known.

This sequence joins TRBV11-1 and TRBJ2-1; D gene unclear. This receptor was identified in a girl aged 2-10 years in good health and CMV-seronegative. Sequences were obtained from PBMCs. DNA of the CDR3: TGTGCCAGCAGCTTCGGGTCCCACAATGAGCAGTTCTTC. It specifies CASSFGSHNEQFF.